Sequencing of this T cell receptor beta chain was carried out in a study of cytomegalovirus exposure and HLA in healthy donors. Whole-study context: Among around 180 million T cells, an earlier analysis found about 100 million unique TCR beta sequences.

Both 60 Vbeta primers and 13 Jbeta primers went into the PCR. Sequenced by immunoSEQ multiplex PCR; TCRdb stores in-frame clones only, minus some. This table holds over 150,000 clones, about 80% found once. CDR3 length equals 13 residues. Between the trimmed V and J ends, which lost 5 bases and 3 bases, there was a span of 10 bases. CDR1 is MNHEY, CDR2 SVGAGI, per germline. Comments on this clone: Antigen: not known.

Study results and caveats: Fewer N-insertions (relative to the approximately 670-donor mean) were reportedly seen in an Asian-associated ancestry cluster in a later analysis. For cytomegalovirus status, the classifier reportedly gave diagnoses with high specificity and sensitivity. The authors listed some 160 TCR beta chains as cytomegalovirus-associated.

The chain couples TRBV6-5 to TRBJ1-2; D gene uncertain. This TCR was sampled from a girl aged 10 to 17 in good health and CMV-seropositive. The specimen was PBMCs. Here the CDR3 DNA reads TGTGCCAGCAGTGCGACACCCGACTATGGCTACACCTTC. This sequence encodes CASSATPDYGYTF.